This is a list of T cell receptor beta chains from one sample in a study of T cells after posttransplantation cyclophosphamide. TCRdb keeps only in-frame clones here, not all; method: immunoSEQ multiplex PCR. The sample has about 11,000 clones, none seen only once. This specimen was PBMCs, taken after allogeneic stem cell transplant with posttransplant cyclophosphamide. Receptors originate from a female patient between 35 and 55 years old who received an allogeneic stem cell transplant from a related donor, was CMV-positive, and had no GVHD. Some T cells may be the graft donor's. Each CDR3 is given with its conserved first and last residue. The D gene is left open where the match is weak. Rows give clone size only sometimes, using once, few, many, or a class for an expanded clone.

v_gene: TRBV6-1
j_gene: TRBJ2-7
abundance: many
d_gene: .
CDR3nt: TGTGCCAGCAGTACCCGGGACACTTCCTACGAGCAGTACTTC
CDR3aa: CASSTRDTSYEQYF

v_gene: TRBV7-9
j_gene: TRBJ1-5
abundance: many
d_gene: .
CDR3nt: TGTGCCAGCAGCCGGGGCCCCGGGGGGCAGAACAATCAGCCCCAGCATTTT
CDR3aa: CASSRGPGGQNNQPQHF

v_gene: TRBV30
j_gene: TRBJ1-5
abundance: many
d_gene: .
CDR3nt: TGTGCCTGGAATTTAAACGAGCAGCCCCAGCATTTT
CDR3aa: CAWNLNEQPQHF

v_gene: TRBV28
j_gene: TRBJ2-7
abundance: few
d_gene: TRBD1
CDR3nt: TGTGCCAGCAGTTTACCGCGCAGGGGGCTCTACGAGCAGTACTTC
CDR3aa: CASSLPRRGLYEQYF

v_gene: TRBV25-1
j_gene: TRBJ1-4
abundance: many
d_gene: .
CDR3nt: TGTGCCAGTACGGACTTATTAGGTGAAAAACTGTTTTTT
CDR3aa: CASTDLLGEKLFF

v_gene: TRBV5-1
j_gene: TRBJ1-1
abundance: many
d_gene: TRBD1
CDR3nt: TGCGCCAGCAGCTTGGACAGGGGTAACACTGAAGCTTTCTTT
CDR3aa: CASSLDRGNTEAFF

v_gene: TRBV7-9
j_gene: TRBJ2-1
abundance: many
d_gene: TRBD2
CDR3nt: TGTGCCAGCAGCTTAGTCTGGGCGGGGGGTCACAATGAGCAGTTCTTC
CDR3aa: CASSLVWAGGHNEQFF

v_gene: TRBV7-6
j_gene: TRBJ2-2
abundance: many
d_gene: .
CDR3nt: TGTGCCAGCAGCCTACAGCAGTCCGGGGAGCTGTTTTTT
CDR3aa: CASSLQQSGELFF

v_gene: TRBV7-8
j_gene: TRBJ2-7
abundance: many
d_gene: TRBD2
CDR3nt: TGTGCCAGCAGTGGGTCTGGGGGGGGCGAGCAGTACTTC
CDR3aa: CASSGSGGGEQYF

v_gene: TRBV2
j_gene: TRBJ2-3
abundance: many
d_gene: .
CDR3nt: TGTGCCAGCAGCCAGGGGTTTACAGATACGCAGTATTTT
CDR3aa: CASSQGFTDTQYF

v_gene: TRBV4-1
j_gene: TRBJ2-1
abundance: many
d_gene: .
CDR3nt: TGCGCCAGCAGCCGGCTAGCATTTTACAATGAGCAGTTCTTC
CDR3aa: CASSRLAFYNEQFF

v_gene: TRBV15
j_gene: TRBJ2-1
abundance: many
d_gene: TRBD1
CDR3nt: TGTGCCACCCAGCCGTCAGGGGGTCAGGGCAATGAGCAGTTCTTC
CDR3aa: CATQPSGGQGNEQFF

v_gene: TRBV5-1
j_gene: TRBJ2-1
abundance: many
d_gene: .
CDR3nt: TGCGCCAGCAGTTTGCCCCTAGCGCGGACCTCCTACAATGAGCAGTTCTTC
CDR3aa: CASSLPLARTSYNEQFF

v_gene: TRBV9
j_gene: TRBJ2-5
abundance: .
d_gene: TRBD2
CDR3nt: TGTGCCAGCAGCGTAGGGGTGCGCGGGGGGGCCGAAGAGACCCAGTACTTC
CDR3aa: CASSVGVRGGAEETQYF

v_gene: TRBV6-5
j_gene: TRBJ2-1
abundance: many
d_gene: TRBD1
CDR3nt: TGTGCCAGCAGTTATCCGACAGGGGGTGGTGAGCAGTTCTTC
CDR3aa: CASSYPTGGGEQFF

v_gene: TRBV4-2
j_gene: TRBJ2-3
abundance: many
d_gene: TRBD2
CDR3nt: TGTGCCAGCAGCCAAGATATAGCGGGAGGGCCGTTGGGCACAGATACGCAGTATTTT
CDR3aa: CASSQDIAGGPLGTDTQYF

v_gene: TRBV7-3
j_gene: TRBJ1-1
abundance: many
d_gene: TRBD1
CDR3nt: TGTGCCAGCAGCTTAACCCCAGCAGGGGGCCGGGAAGCTTTCTTT
CDR3aa: CASSLTPAGGREAFF

v_gene: TRBV19
j_gene: TRBJ2-5
abundance: many
d_gene: .
CDR3nt: TGTGCCAGTAGCACCCCAGGTGGCTACTCCCAAGAGACCCAGTACTTC
CDR3aa: CASSTPGGYSQETQYF

v_gene: TRBV2
j_gene: TRBJ1-4
abundance: many
d_gene: TRBD1
CDR3nt: TGTGCCAGCAGACGGGACAGGGGGGCAACTAATGAAAAACTGTTTTTT
CDR3aa: CASRRDRGATNEKLFF

v_gene: TRBV27
j_gene: TRBJ2-3
abundance: .
d_gene: TRBD1
CDR3nt: TGTGCCAGCAGTCCGACGACAGGGGGCTTAGATACGCAGTATTTT
CDR3aa: CASSPTTGGLDTQYF

v_gene: TRBV28
j_gene: TRBJ2-7
abundance: many
d_gene: .
CDR3nt: TGTGCCAGCAGCAGTACAGGGCCCTACGAGCAGTACTTC
CDR3aa: CASSSTGPYEQYF

v_gene: TRBV29-1
j_gene: TRBJ2-2
abundance: many
d_gene: TRBD2
CDR3nt: TGCAGCGTACCCTCCGGGGGGGCCGATAACGGGGAGCTGTTTTTT
CDR3aa: CSVPSGGADNGELFF

v_gene: TRBV10-3
j_gene: TRBJ2-1
abundance: many
d_gene: TRBD2
CDR3nt: TGTGCCATCAAGTCTAGCGGGGACTACAATGAGCAGTTCTTC
CDR3aa: CAIKSSGDYNEQFF

v_gene: TRBV10-3
j_gene: TRBJ2-6
abundance: medium-sized
d_gene: .
CDR3nt: TGTGCCATCAGCGAAACAACTGGGGCCAACGTCCTGACTTTC
CDR3aa: CAISETTGANVLTF

v_gene: TRBV12-5
j_gene: TRBJ2-7
abundance: many
d_gene: TRBD1
CDR3nt: TGTGCTAGCATCACAGGGCAGGGGGCGAGGAACGAGCAGTACTTC
CDR3aa: CASITGQGARNEQYF

v_gene: TRBV5-6
j_gene: TRBJ2-2
abundance: many
d_gene: TRBD1
CDR3nt: TGTGCCAGCAGCTCGAATACAGGGGCCGGACCGGCCGGGGAGCTGTTTTTT
CDR3aa: CASSSNTGAGPAGELFF

v_gene: TRBV7-2
j_gene: TRBJ2-7
abundance: few
d_gene: .
CDR3nt: TGTGCCAGCAGGCCGCGGTTCGGCGAGCAGTACTTC
CDR3aa: CASRPRFGEQYF

v_gene: TRBV18
j_gene: TRBJ2-1
abundance: many
d_gene: TRBD2
CDR3nt: TGTGCCAGCTCACCACTCAGAAGCGGGGGGGTGGCCAATGAGCAGTTCTTC
CDR3aa: CASSPLRSGGVANEQFF

v_gene: TRBV5-1
j_gene: TRBJ2-7
abundance: many
d_gene: TRBD2
CDR3nt: TGCGCCAGCAGGGCGGGGACTAGCGGTTTATACGAGCAGTACTTC
CDR3aa: CASRAGTSGLYEQYF

v_gene: TRBV7-8
j_gene: TRBJ2-7
abundance: few
d_gene: TRBD1
CDR3nt: TGTGCCAGCAGCTTACAGTTAAGTGGTTTTCGACAGGGGACCTACGAGCAGTACTTC
CDR3aa: CASSLQLSGFRQGTYEQYF

v_gene: TRBV30
j_gene: TRBJ2-7
abundance: many
d_gene: .
CDR3nt: TGTGCCTGGACTGCACCGGGACTCCGCGGAGAAGAGCAGTACTTC
CDR3aa: CAWTAPGLRGEEQYF

v_gene: TRBV6-4
j_gene: TRBJ1-5
abundance: many
d_gene: .
CDR3nt: TGTGCCTCCGGCGGGCTAATAGTTCAGCCCCAGCATTTT
CDR3aa: CASGGLIVQPQHF

v_gene: TRBV9
j_gene: TRBJ1-1
abundance: many
d_gene: .
CDR3nt: TGTGCCAGCACCCCGGGGGGGGGCGGGGGCACTGAAGCTTTCTTT
CDR3aa: CASTPGGGGGTEAFF

v_gene: TRBV10-3
j_gene: TRBJ2-3
abundance: many
d_gene: TRBD2
CDR3nt: TGTGCCATCAGTCGGACTAGCGGGAGAGGGGGGGCAGATACGCAGTATTTT
CDR3aa: CAISRTSGRGGADTQYF

v_gene: TRBV7-9
j_gene: TRBJ1-2
abundance: many
d_gene: TRBD1
CDR3nt: TGTGCCAGCAGCGTCTCAGGGGGCATTAACTATGGCTACACCTTC
CDR3aa: CASSVSGGINYGYTF

v_gene: TRBV7-9
j_gene: TRBJ2-5
abundance: many
d_gene: .
CDR3nt: TGTGCCAGCAGCTTAGTCGGACTACAAGAGACCCAGTACTTC
CDR3aa: CASSLVGLQETQYF

v_gene: TRBV18
j_gene: TRBJ2-2
abundance: many
d_gene: .
CDR3nt: TGTGCCAGCTCACCACCGCGGGGTACGAACACCGGGGAGCTGTTTTTT
CDR3aa: CASSPPRGTNTGELFF

v_gene: TRBV18
j_gene: TRBJ2-7
abundance: many
d_gene: .
CDR3nt: TGTGCCAGCTCACCCTACTCCAACGAGCAGTACTTC
CDR3aa: CASSPYSNEQYF

v_gene: TRBV9
j_gene: TRBJ2-1
abundance: many
d_gene: TRBD2
CDR3nt: TGTGCCAGCAGCGTAGGCGGCGCAGCGGGGGGGATTGAGCAGTTCTTC
CDR3aa: CASSVGGAAGGIEQFF

v_gene: TRBV18
j_gene: TRBJ2-1
abundance: many
d_gene: .
CDR3nt: TGTGCCAGCTCTAAGACAGTTAGCTCCTACAATGAGCAGTTCTTC
CDR3aa: CASSKTVSSYNEQFF

v_gene: TRBV28
j_gene: TRBJ2-1
abundance: many
d_gene: TRBD2
CDR3nt: TGTGCCAGCAGTTTGGGCGGGGGGGGTGAGCAGTTCTTC
CDR3aa: CASSLGGGGEQFF

v_gene: TRBV2
j_gene: TRBJ2-5
abundance: .
d_gene: .
CDR3nt: TGTGCCAGCAGTGAATCACCGGGACAACAAGAGACCCAGTACTTC
CDR3aa: CASSESPGQQETQYF

v_gene: TRBV30
j_gene: TRBJ2-3
abundance: many
d_gene: .
CDR3nt: TGTGCCTGGACAGGGGCAGATACGCAGTATTTT
CDR3aa: CAWTGADTQYF

v_gene: TRBV1
j_gene: TRBJ2-7
abundance: many
d_gene: .
CDR3nt: TGCAGCGTAGATGCTCGGGAGAAACCCTACGAGCAGTACTTC
CDR3aa: CSVDAREKPYEQYF

v_gene: TRBV5-1
j_gene: TRBJ2-2
abundance: many
d_gene: TRBD2
CDR3nt: TGCGCCAGCAGCTTGGGGACTAGAGAGCTGTTTTTT
CDR3aa: CASSLGTRELFF

v_gene: TRBV7-3
j_gene: TRBJ2-7
abundance: many
d_gene: .
CDR3nt: TGTGCCAGCAGCCAGACCGGAGGTCCGGGGTTTGAGCAGTACTTC
CDR3aa: CASSQTGGPGFEQYF

v_gene: TRBV28
j_gene: TRBJ1-5
abundance: many
d_gene: .
CDR3nt: TGTGCCAGCAGTTTCCTCCAGGGCATTCAGCCCCAGCATTTT
CDR3aa: CASSFLQGIQPQHF

v_gene: TRBV6-5
j_gene: TRBJ2-5
abundance: many
d_gene: .
CDR3nt: TGTGCCAGCAGCTCCAGGCATGAGGAGACCCAGTACTTC
CDR3aa: CASSSRHEETQYF

v_gene: TRBV28
j_gene: TRBJ2-2
abundance: many
d_gene: TRBD2
CDR3nt: TGTGCCAGCAGAACTAGCGGGAGGGAATCCGGGGAGCTGTTTTTT
CDR3aa: CASRTSGRESGELFF

v_gene: TRBV28
j_gene: TRBJ2-1
abundance: many
d_gene: TRBD2
CDR3nt: TGTGCCAGCAGTTCCTTACTAGCGGGAGGTGATAATGAGCAGTTCTTC
CDR3aa: CASSSLLAGGDNEQFF

v_gene: TRBV19
j_gene: TRBJ2-5
abundance: many
d_gene: .
CDR3nt: TGTGCCAGTTCCCATGTTTGGGCGGGGCAAGAGACCCAGTACTTC
CDR3aa: CASSHVWAGQETQYF

v_gene: TRBV5-1
j_gene: TRBJ2-7
abundance: many
d_gene: .
CDR3nt: TGCGCCAGCAGCTTGGTACAGCCTTTCGCCTCCTACGAGCAGTACTTC
CDR3aa: CASSLVQPFASYEQYF